Listed below are T cell receptor beta chains from one sample, sequenced in a study of CD8+CD57+ T cells in acquired aplastic anemia. From the reads, TCRdb called clonotypes with MiXCR, one entry per CDR3 protein. Found here are under 500,000 distinct CDR3 sequences, roughly a third of them singletons; the top ten hold less than 0.85%. The sample taken for sequencing was sorted CD4+, CD8+, or CD8+CD57+ T cells (not recorded which) from PBMCs. The receptors were gathered from a human donor with aplastic anemia. CDR3s include the opening cysteine and the closing phenylalanine or tryptophan. The D gene is left open where the match is weak. Size tells how often a clone was seen (once, few, many) or the class of an expanded clone, and some rows leave it out.

TRBV19	many	TRBJ1-6	16	NA	CASSNKIVRGNSPLHF	TGTGCCAGTAGTAACAAGATAGTCCGCGGTAATTCACCCCTCCACTTT
TRBV5-1	many	TRBJ1-2	14	TRBD1	CASSIGQGLVGYTF	TGCGCCAGCAGCATAGGACAGGGATTAGTTGGCTACACCTTC
TRBV4-3	NA	TRBJ2-7	13	NA	CASSMGGTDEQYF	TGCGCCAGCAGCATGGGGGGTACGGATGAGCAGTACTTC
TRBV19	many	TRBJ1-5	16	NA	CASSIPGEGGNQPQHF	TGTGCCAGTAGTATCCCAGGGGAAGGTGGAAATCAGCCCCAGCATTTT
TRBV9	few	TRBJ2-1	15	NA	CASSVDGSAHNEQFF	TGTGCCAGCAGCGTAGACGGGAGCGCCCACAATGAGCAGTTCTTC
TRBV7-2	few	TRBJ2-7	13	TRBD2	CASSQTSGGYQYF	TGTGCCAGCAGCCAGACTAGCGGGGGGTACCAGTACTTC
TRBV2	NA	TRBJ2-2	15	TRBD2	CAALAGPINTGELFF	TGTGCCGCACTAGCGGGGCCGATCAACACCGGGGAGCTGTTTTTT
TRBV5-1	NA	TRBJ1-6	20	NA	CASSLYPGVPQSSYNSPLHF	TGCGCCAGCAGCTTGTACCCAGGGGTCCCCCAGAGCTCCTATAATTCACCCCTCCACTTT
TRBV6-4	NA	TRBJ2-1	16	TRBD2	CASSDGLAGAYNEQFF	TGTGCCAGCAGTGACGGACTAGCGGGTGCCTACAATGAGCAGTTCTTC
TRBV10-3	NA	TRBJ1-4	14	NA	CASSGRGAGEKLFF	TGTGCCAGCAGCGGGCGGGGGGCCGGTGAAAAACTGTTTTTT
TRBV30	few	TRBJ1-1	13	TRBD1	CAWGRQGNTEAFF	TGTGCCTGGGGACGACAGGGTAACACTGAAGCTTTCTTT
TRBV6-1	NA	TRBJ1-5	14	NA	CASSESVGNQPQHF	TGTGCCAGCAGTGAATCGGTAGGGAATCAGCCCCAGCATTTT
TRBV29-1	many	TRBJ1-2	15	NA	CSVPLFTIGGYGYTF	TGCAGCGTTCCTCTCTTTACGATAGGGGGCTATGGCTACACCTTC
TRBV5-5	many	TRBJ1-3	15	NA	CASSLSGLSGNTIYF	TGTGCCAGCAGCTTGAGTGGTCTCTCTGGAAACACCATATATTTT
TRBV5-6	NA	TRBJ2-6	16	NA	CASRPRGVRGANVLTF	TGTGCCAGCAGGCCCCGGGGAGTGCGAGGGGCCAACGTCCTGACTTTC
TRBV29-1	many	TRBJ2-1	12	NA	CSGRAYYNEQFF	TGCAGCGGGCGGGCATACTACAATGAGCAGTTCTTC
TRBV29-1	many	TRBJ1-1	14	NA	CSVAQSTALGEAFF	TGCAGCGTTGCACAATCTACGGCGCTTGGTGAAGCTTTCTTT
TRBV5-1	NA	TRBJ2-7	13	NA	CASTDQGFYEQYF	TGCGCCAGCACAGATCAGGGGTTCTACGAGCAGTACTTC
TRBV2	many	TRBJ2-1	12	NA	CASSRFGNEQFF	TGTGCCAGCAGTCGATTTGGGAATGAGCAGTTCTTC
TRBV11-2	few	TRBJ2-7	14	NA	CASSPERPPYEQYF	TGTGCCAGCAGCCCGGAAAGGCCGCCCTACGAGCAGTACTTC
TRBV25-1	NA	TRBJ1-6	14	TRBD1	CTSSVGTGGSPLHF	TGTACCAGCAGTGTTGGGACAGGAGGGTCACCCCTCCACTTT
TRBV12-3/TRBV12-4	NA	TRBJ1-4	15	NA	CASSPLQGEYEKLFF	TGTGCCAGCAGTCCCCTTCAAGGGGAGTATGAAAAACTGTTTTTT
TRBV10-3	NA	TRBJ2-7	12	NA	CAIRRPGYEQYF	TGTGCCATCAGGAGACCGGGGTACGAGCAGTACTTC
TRBV7-8	few	TRBJ2-1	16	TRBD2	CASSQSGLAGADEQFF	TGTGCCAGCAGTCAATCGGGACTAGCGGGTGCGGATGAGCAGTTCTTC
TRBV27	NA	TRBJ2-5	11	NA	CASPGTETQYF	TGTGCCAGCCCTGGGACCGAGACCCAGTACTTC
TRBV2	many	TRBJ1-1	14	NA	CASNPDGLNTEAFF	TGTGCCAGCAACCCGGACGGATTGAACACTGAAGCTTTCTTT